This T cell receptor (beta chain) was sequenced for a study of blood T cell repertoires in COVID-19. It was during active infection that Seattle patients were enrolled and then longitudinally followed. This CDR3 has 13 amino acids. V gave up 3 bases and J gave up 6 bases, with 12 bases separating them. Germline V gene lookup returns CDR1 LGHDT and CDR2 YNNKEL (reference sequence). Some clones are missing from TCRdb's copy, which holds only in-frame ones; the method was immunoSEQ multiplex PCR. The profile covers some 210,000 clones, with approximately 90% appearing a single time and over 0.75% taken by the ten largest.

The sample comprised peripheral blood. The clonotype originates from a man in his fifties or sixties with COVID-19, enrolled during active disease. The rearrangement uses TRBV3-1 (or the pseudogene TRBV3-2) and TRBJ2-7; TRBD2 might be the D (5 bases). CDR3 sequence reads: CASSQARDSEQYF. CDR3 in DNA: TGTGCCAGCAGCCAGGCTCGGGATTCCGAGCAGTACTTC.